This TCR beta chain was sequenced in a study of identical twins. TCRdb reprocessed the 5' RACE reads with MiXCR, giving one entry per CDR3 protein. The sample shows 500,000 to 600,000 distinct CDR3 sequences, 22% of them seen only once. The CDR3 is 13 amino acids. Germline lookup yields CDR1 DFQATT and CDR2 SNEGSKA (reference sequence). The V and J ends lost 6 bases and 4 bases respectively, with 15 bases between them. These same data were also listed under a study on T cells expressing NK-cell markers.

The J gene is TRBJ2-5, the V gene TRBV20-1; tentative D call: TRBD1 (6 bases). This receptor was identified in a young woman in good health. Material for sequencing was CD4+ T cells sorted from blood. The CDR3 protein is CSASPGAGETQYF. Here the CDR3 DNA reads TGCAGTGCCTCTCCAGGGGCGGGAGAGACCCAGTACTTC.